These T cell receptor beta chains were read from a single sample in a study of T cell changes during pregnancy in multiple sclerosis. This table comes from immunoSEQ multiplex PCR, and its TCRdb copy is limited to in-frame clones, with some not included. The top ten clones hold approximately 1.5% of a sample with about 80,000 clones, around 92% of them seen once. The sequenced sample was peripheral blood, obtained before pregnancy. These TCRs come from a female donor with multiple sclerosis, enrolled in a pregnancy study. CDR3s include the opening cysteine and the closing phenylalanine or tryptophan. Fields, in order: D gene, J gene, clone size, V gene, CDR3 protein, CDR3 DNA. The D gene is left open where the match is weak. Clone sizes are given selectively: once, few, many, or a class where the clone is expanded.

NA TRBJ2-1 NA TRBV9 CASSQGDEQFF TGTGCCAGCAGCCAAGGGGATGAGCAGTTCTTC
TRBD1 TRBJ2-3 NA TRBV9 CASSVEGATDTQYF TGTGCCAGCAGCGTAGAGGGGGCCACAGATACGCAGTATTTT
NA TRBJ1-2 NA TRBV30 CAWSLVVTGINGYTF TGTGCCTGGAGCCTGGTAGTTACAGGTATCAATGGCTACACCTTC
TRBD1 TRBJ2-2 NA TRBV27 CASTPGQGYTGELFF TGTGCCAGCACCCCGGGACAGGGGTACACCGGGGAGCTGTTTTTT
TRBD2 TRBJ2-7 NA TRBV2 CASSESSGGYEQYF TGTGCCAGCAGTGAGTCTAGCGGGGGGTACGAGCAGTACTTC
NA TRBJ2-5 NA TRBV11-3 CASSPSPGEETQYF TGTGCCAGCAGCCCTTCTCCCGGGGAGGAGACCCAGTACTTC
TRBD1 TRBJ1-2 NA TRBV30 CAWSTTGAGGGYTF TGTGCCTGGAGTACAACAGGAGCAGGGGGTGGCTACACCTTC
NA TRBJ1-2 NA TRBV19 CASSIDAGSGNYGYTF TGTGCCAGTAGTATAGATGCGGGATCGGGGAACTATGGCTACACCTTC
TRBD2 TRBJ2-1 NA TRBV9 CASSLDSGNEQFF TGTGCCAGCAGCCTCGATAGCGGGAATGAGCAGTTCTTC
NA TRBJ1-3 NA TRBV2 CASSEMGGSGNTIYF TGTGCCAGCAGTGAAATGGGGGGCTCTGGAAACACCATATATTTT
NA TRBJ2-7 NA TRBV5-1 CASSLGRGFPYEQYF TGCGCCAGCAGCTTGGGTAGGGGCTTTCCTTACGAGCAGTACTTC
TRBD1 TRBJ1-2 NA TRBV29-1 CSSKPTGTESGYTF TGCAGCTCCAAGCCGACCGGGACAGAATCTGGCTACACCTTC
NA TRBJ2-4 NA TRBV4-1 CASSQGHLAKNIQYF TGCGCCAGCAGCCAAGGACACCTAGCCAAAAACATTCAGTACTTC
TRBD2 TRBJ2-1 NA TRBV5-6 CASSSRTSGGYSYNEQFF TGTGCCAGCAGCTCGCGGACTAGCGGGGGTTACTCCTACAATGAGCAGTTCTTC
NA TRBJ2-7 NA TRBV2 CASRGPPSYEQYF TGTGCCAGCAGGGGGCCCCCCTCCTACGAGCAGTACTTC
NA TRBJ1-2 few TRBV7-2 CASSHPGLAVGYTF TGTGCCAGCAGCCATCCGGGACTGGCTGTCGGCTACACCTTC
NA TRBJ1-1 NA TRBV2 CARAREKTEAFF TGTGCCAGGGCCCGGGAAAAGACTGAAGCTTTCTTT
TRBD1 TRBJ2-6 once TRBV9 CASSLPRTGVNGANVLTF TGTGCCAGCAGCCTTCCCCGGACAGGGGTGAATGGGGCCAACGTCCTGACTTTC
NA TRBJ1-6 NA TRBV7-6 CASSLARDGNSPLHF TGTGCCAGCAGCTTAGCCAGGGATGGAAATTCACCCCTCCACTTT
NA TRBJ2-7 NA TRBV7-8 CASSLGGQVYEQYF TGTGCCAGCAGCTTAGGGGGACAAGTCTACGAGCAGTACTTC
TRBD1 TRBJ2-7 NA TRBV5-6 CASSFGQGSHEQYF TGTGCCAGCAGCTTTGGACAGGGGAGTCACGAGCAGTACTTC
TRBD1 TRBJ2-7 NA TRBV5-4 CASSSPGQGTEQYF TGTGCCAGCAGCAGTCCGGGACAGGGTACCGAGCAGTACTTC
NA TRBJ1-2 NA TRBV29-1 CSVWGGRGYTF TGCAGCGTCTGGGGGGGGAGAGGCTACACCTTC
NA TRBJ2-1 once TRBV7-3 CASSLHAGYNEQFF TGTGCCAGCAGCTTACATGCAGGTTACAATGAGCAGTTCTTC
NA TRBJ2-5 NA TRBV13 CASSSARETQYF TGTGCCAGCAGCTCCGCGAGGGAGACCCAGTACTTC
NA TRBJ2-7 NA TRBV11-2 CASSSIEGGRWYEQYF TGTGCCAGCAGCAGTATAGAGGGGGGGAGGTGGTACGAGCAGTACTTC
TRBD1 TRBJ2-5 NA TRBV5-1 CASSLETGVKETQYF TGCGCCAGCAGCTTGGAGACAGGGGTTAAGGAGACCCAGTACTTC
TRBD1 TRBJ1-2 NA TRBV7-9 CASSQSRGTNYGYTF TGTGCCAGCAGCCAGAGCAGGGGGACTAACTATGGCTACACCTTC
TRBD2 TRBJ2-5 NA TRBV25-1 CASSEWTSGGDFQETQYF TGTGCCAGCAGTGAATGGACTAGCGGGGGAGACTTCCAAGAGACCCAGTACTTC
NA TRBJ2-3 NA TRBV7-2 CASSLVVGEGTQYF TGTGCCAGCAGCTTAGTCGTTGGAGAGGGTACGCAGTATTTT
NA TRBJ2-1 NA TRBV12-1 CASSFVGGNEQFF TGTGCCAGCAGCTTTGTTGGGGGGAATGAGCAGTTCTTC